Sequencing of this T cell receptor beta chain was carried out in a study of CD8 T cells in Susac syndrome. Random hexamers were used to reverse transcribe the RNA input (0.5 to 1 ug). TCR beta CDR3 was amplified by immunoSEQ multiplex PCR. This amplification extended across 54 Vbeta and 13 Jbeta segments. TCRdb reprocessed the immunoSEQ multiplex PCR reads with MiXCR, giving one entry per CDR3 protein. The sample has under 150,000 distinct CDR3 sequences, 94% seen once. TCR beta sequences were obtained from blood CD8+ and CD4+ T cells. In contrast to the negatively isolated CD8+ and CD4+ T cells, TEMRA cells were FACS-enriched. The CDR3 extends over 13 amino acids. V was clipped by 1 base and J by 3 bases, with 7 bases between them. The germline gives CDR1 LGHNA, CDR2 YSLEER.

J is TRBJ2-7 and V is TRBV4-3; D is ambiguous. The sample taken for sequencing was CD8+ T cells from PBMCs. The receptor's source is a human donor in good health. The CDR3 coding sequence is TGCGCCAGCAGCCAAGTCATGGGCTACGAGCAGTACTTC. Amino acids: CASSQVMGYEQYF.